The clone carrying this T cell receptor (beta chain) occurred a few times. These data belong to a study of blood T cell repertoires in COVID-19. Looking at the study overall: From the United States, Italy and Spain came samples of acute and convalescent COVID-19. The cDNA or gDNA used as material had been derived from T cells, B-cell-depleted T cells, or PBMCs.

The CDR3 has 15 residues. Germline CDR1 is SGHVS and CDR2 is FNYEAQ. V was cut by 5 bases and J by 1 base, with 11 bases left in between. Original processing notes: Nucleated cell counts were estimated from reference gene primer amplification. Clones were sequenced by immunoSEQ multiplex PCR, and TCRdb holds only the in-frame ones, with some missing. From that table come the V and J calls and clone size; the DNA was used to work out D and trimming. In the table there are 200,000 to 250,000 clones, about 85% of which are singletons. The specimen was peripheral blood. The chain employs TRBV7-6 and TRBJ2-2, with D perhaps TRBD2 (5 bases). This clonotype was obtained from a man in his fifties or sixties who had recovered from COVID-19. The CDR3 loop is CASSARTVNTGELFF. In nucleotides, the CDR3 is TGTGCCAGCAGCGCCCGGACTGTGAACACCGGGGAGCTGTTTTTT.